These T cell receptor beta chains were read from a single sample in a study of T cell clonotyping in hematopoietic cell transplantation. Some clones are missing from TCRdb's copy, which holds only in-frame ones; the method was immunoSEQ multiplex PCR. The sample comprises some 4,000 clones, around 80% of which are singletons, and about 35% rests with the top ten. The sequenced sample was peripheral blood mononuclear cells, obtained 100 days after allogeneic stem cell transplant. These receptors were taken from a male patient aged 50 or older who had an allogeneic stem cell transplant from an unrelated donor, so the T cells may come from the graft donor. Some clones in this sample may be carry-over from other donors' samples. Each CDR3 is given with its conserved first and last residue. A D gene is named only where the DNA matches it firmly. A row's size may be missing; if present it is once, few, many or a size class.

abundance,j_gene,v_gene,d_gene,CDR3nt,CDR3aa
NA,TRBJ1-1,TRBV5-1,NA,TGCGCCAGCAGCTTGGAGCGGGGAGCGAACACTGAAGCTTTCTTT,CASSLERGANTEAFF
few,TRBJ1-2,TRBV5-6,TRBD1,TGTGCCAGCAGCTTTAAGGGACAGGGGTTCTATGGCTACACCTTC,CASSFKGQGFYGYTF
few,TRBJ2-1,TRBV5-1,NA,TGCGCCAGCAGCACGGGACGAATGAATGAGCAGTTCTTC,CASSTGRMNEQFF
NA,TRBJ1-2,TRBV14,TRBD1,TGTGCCAGCAGCCCTGCGACAGGGACTGGTAGGGGCTACACCTTC,CASSPATGTGRGYTF
NA,TRBJ2-7,TRBV4-1,NA,TGCGCCAGCAGCCAACGGGCAGGAGGGAACTACGAGCAGTACTTC,CASSQRAGGNYEQYF
few,TRBJ2-3,TRBV19,TRBD2,TGTGCCAGTAGTCTTTTTCCAGCGGGGGGTGTAGATACGCAGTATTTT,CASSLFPAGGVDTQYF
NA,TRBJ2-4,TRBV11-2,NA,TGTGCCAGCAGCTTATTCGGCAGTGACATTCAGTACTTC,CASSLFGSDIQYF
NA,TRBJ1-4,TRBV6-5,NA,TGTGCCAGCAGGGACGAGGACGCGCCTAATGAAAAACTGTTTTTT,CASRDEDAPNEKLFF
large,TRBJ1-5,TRBV15,NA,TGTGCCACCAGCAGTGAACCCGGGACCTATAGCAATCAGCCCCAGCATTTT,CATSSEPGTYSNQPQHF
NA,TRBJ2-7,TRBV7-9,TRBD1,TGTGCCAGCACCGTAGGACAGGGGCCCCACGAGCAGTACTTC,CASTVGQGPHEQYF
NA,TRBJ2-7,TRBV10-2,TRBD2,TGCGCCAGCAGCCCGGGGGGACCCTACGAGCAGTACTTC,CASSPGGPYEQYF
once,TRBJ2-3,TRBV2,NA,TGTGCCAGCAGTAGTAGCCCCGATACGCAGTATTTT,CASSSSPDTQYF
few,TRBJ2-1,TRBV7-2,NA,TGTGCCAGCAGCTTAGCCGGAGGGATCGTTCATGAGCAGTTCTTC,CASSLAGGIVHEQFF
NA,TRBJ2-6,TRBV19,TRBD1,TGTGCCAGTAGTGGGAGGGACAGGGGTTTCACTGGGGCCAACGTCCTGACTTTC,CASSGRDRGFTGANVLTF
NA,TRBJ1-2,TRBV5-1,NA,TGCGCCAGCAGCGGACAGTGGCCCAGCTATGGCTACACCTTC,CASSGQWPSYGYTF
NA,TRBJ2-1,TRBV19,NA,TGTGCCAGTAGTATAACCGGGGTTCTACTGTACAATGAGCAGTTCTTC,CASSITGVLLYNEQFF
NA,TRBJ2-7,TRBV30,TRBD2,TGTGCCTGGAGTACCGGGACTAGCGGGAGGGAGCAGTACTTC,CAWSTGTSGREQYF
NA,TRBJ1-2,TRBV5-4,NA,TGTGCCAGCGGTGATATGGGGGGATCTAACTATGGCTACACCTTC,CASGDMGGSNYGYTF
NA,TRBJ2-7,TRBV19,NA,TGTGCCAGTAGTATTGGCCGGGGGACTTACGAGCAGTACTTC,CASSIGRGTYEQYF
few,TRBJ1-2,TRBV29-1,NA,TGCAGCGTCTCCAGGACCTCTAACTATGGCTACACCTTC,CSVSRTSNYGYTF
NA,TRBJ1-2,TRBV20-1,NA,TGCAGTGCTATCCCGAACTATGGCTACACCTTC,CSAIPNYGYTF
once,TRBJ2-3,TRBV6-6,TRBD2,TGTGCCAGCAGTTTACCGGGGAGGGGCACAGATACGCAGTATTTT,CASSLPGRGTDTQYF
NA,TRBJ1-5,TRBV28,NA,TGTGCCAGCAGTTCTGGGGTTGGGGGTGGCAATCAGCCCCAGCATTTT,CASSSGVGGGNQPQHF
NA,TRBJ2-7,TRBV6-5,NA,TGTGCCAGCAGTCGACAGGGAGGGGACGAGCAGTACTTC,CASSRQGGDEQYF
once,TRBJ2-6,TRBV27,NA,TGTGCCAGCAGTTTAGTGGGCTCTGGGGCCAACGTCCTGACTTTC,CASSLVGSGANVLTF
medium-sized,TRBJ1-5,TRBV19,NA,TGTGCCAGTATTAGTGGAGGAGGGGGCAATCAGCCCCAGCATTTT,CASISGGGGNQPQHF
NA,TRBJ1-4,TRBV2,NA,TGTGCCAGCACCCGGGGGTCAACTAATGAAAAACTGTTTTTT,CASTRGSTNEKLFF
NA,TRBJ1-5,TRBV2,NA,TGTGCCAGCAGGGGAAATAAGGCAGACTATAGCAATCAGCCCCAGCATTTT,CASRGNKADYSNQPQHF
few,TRBJ1-2,TRBV28,TRBD1,TGTGCCAGCAGTCTCTGGGACAGAGCTAACTATGGCTACACCTTC,CASSLWDRANYGYTF
NA,TRBJ2-2,TRBV7-2,NA,TGTGCCAGCAGCCCCCAGTTTAGCACCGGGGAGCTGTTTTTT,CASSPQFSTGELFF
few,TRBJ2-7,TRBV6-5,NA,TGTGCCAGCAGGGTGGGCCAGGGTGCCGAGCAGTACTTC,CASRVGQGAEQYF
NA,TRBJ1-2,TRBV6-5,NA,TGTGCCAGCAGTCCCGACAGGTCGCACTATGGCTACACCTTC,CASSPDRSHYGYTF
once,TRBJ2-3,TRBV2,NA,TGTGCCAGCAGGGACCGGCTGAAAACAGATACGCAGTATTTT,CASRDRLKTDTQYF
once,TRBJ2-7,TRBV29-1,TRBD2,TGCAGCGTTGAAGGGTTAGCGGGCAACTCCTACGAGCAGTACTTC,CSVEGLAGNSYEQYF
NA,TRBJ1-2,TRBV6-6,TRBD1,TGTGCCAGCAAGGACAGGGCTAACTATGGCTACACCTTC,CASKDRANYGYTF
NA,TRBJ1-1,TRBV11-2,NA,TGTGCCAGCAGCTTACCCACATTTCAAGCTTTCTTT,CASSLPTFQAFF
NA,TRBJ1-6,TRBV6-5,TRBD1,TGTGCCAGCAGCAGACAGGGGTTGGATTCACCCCTCCACTTT,CASSRQGLDSPLHF